In its sample, the clone carrying this T cell receptor beta chain was seen once. Authors' analysis steps: Amplification from reference gene primers served as the basis for estimated nucleated cell counts. Sequencing used immunoSEQ multiplex PCR; TCRdb keeps in-frame clones, though not all of them. Clone size and V and J calls were adopted from that table, with D and trimming inferred from the DNA. The sample holds over 85,000 clones, around 72% seen once. This specimen belongs to a study of blood T cell repertoires in COVID-19. Study details: Italy, Spain and the United States were the sources of the convalescent and acute COVID-19 samples. PBMCs, B-cell-depleted T cells, or T cells provided the cDNA or gDNA that made up the material.

V was clipped by 4 bases and J by 5 bases, with 16 bases between them. CDR3 size: 15 residues. Germline V gene sequence: CDR1 LGHDT, CDR2 YNNKEL (reference sequence). This rearrangement joins TRBV3-1 (or the pseudogene TRBV3-2) to TRBJ2-3, with D unresolved. The material sequenced was peripheral blood. The receptor was derived from an older man with acute or convalescent COVID-19. CDR3: CASSPKWSTGDTQYF. The CDR3 nucleotides read TGTGCCAGCAGCCCAAAGTGGAGTACGGGAGATACGCAGTATTTT.